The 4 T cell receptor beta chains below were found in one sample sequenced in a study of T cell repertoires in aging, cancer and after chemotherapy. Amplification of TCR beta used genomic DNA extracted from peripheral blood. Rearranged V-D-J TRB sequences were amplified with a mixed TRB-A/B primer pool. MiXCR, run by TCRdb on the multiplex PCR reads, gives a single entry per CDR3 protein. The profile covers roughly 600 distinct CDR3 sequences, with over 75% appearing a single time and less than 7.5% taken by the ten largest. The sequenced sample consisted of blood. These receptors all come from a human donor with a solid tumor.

The CDR3 here is CASRSAGRYNEQFF. The CDR3 DNA sequence: TGTGCCAGCAGGTCGGCGGGACGCTACAATGAGCAGTTCTTC. V is TRBV6-5 and J is TRBJ2-1, with D tentatively TRBD2 (6 bases). The CDR3 is 14 amino acids. Germline V gene lookup returns CDR1 MNHEY and CDR2 SVGAGI. V was clipped by 6 bases and J by 3 bases, with 12 bases between them.

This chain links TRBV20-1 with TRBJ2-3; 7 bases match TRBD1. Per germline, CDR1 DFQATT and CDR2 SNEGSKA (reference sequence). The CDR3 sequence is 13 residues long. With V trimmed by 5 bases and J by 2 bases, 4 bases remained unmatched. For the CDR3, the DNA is TGCAGTGCTCCGGGACAGACCACAGATACGCAGTATTTT. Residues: CSAPGQTTDTQYF.

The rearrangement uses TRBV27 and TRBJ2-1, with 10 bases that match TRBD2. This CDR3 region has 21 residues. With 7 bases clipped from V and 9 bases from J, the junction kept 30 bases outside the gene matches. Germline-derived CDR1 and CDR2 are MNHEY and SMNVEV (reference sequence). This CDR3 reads CASTLSPKGAGGIALLGEQFF. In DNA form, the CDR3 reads TGTGCCAGCACCCTCTCCCCCAAGGGAGCGGGAGGGATCGCCTTACTTGGTGAGCAGTTCTTC.

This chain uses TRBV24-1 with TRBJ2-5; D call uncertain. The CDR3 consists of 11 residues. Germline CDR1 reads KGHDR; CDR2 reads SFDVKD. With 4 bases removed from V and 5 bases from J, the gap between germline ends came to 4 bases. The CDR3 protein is CATSEGETQYF. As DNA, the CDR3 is TGTGCCACCAGTGAGGGGGAGACCCAGTACTTC.